This T cell receptor beta chain appears in the sequencing data of a study of vaccination and CD4 T cells after COVID-19. As for the study in general: Median time from second vaccine dose to sampling was 72 days (14 to 241). Overlapping spike peptides of SARS-CoV-2, HCoV-NL63, HCoV-OC43 and HCoV-229E were used, and cells were stimulated with them.

At the Johns Hopkins FTIC core, DNA taken from cultured CD4+ T cells was sequenced by way of the Oncomine TCR Beta short-read assay. TCRdb processed the PCR reads anew with MiXCR; each CDR3 protein has one entry. The table includes about 15,000 distinct CDR3 sequences, less than 60% detected once. Treatment noted: roughly ten-day PBMC culture with coronavirus spike peptide pools or control peptides (ViraFEST assay). With peptide pools, ViraFEST first expanded antigen-specific T cells and afterwards sequenced their TCRs. In its sample, this clonotype was seen a few times. Its target is unknown. General observations from the study: In convalescent patients, a median roughly 87% of post-vaccine SARS-CoV-2-reactive clones appeared only after vaccination.

The TCR sequence derives from a human donor with COVID-19. The sample consisted of cultured CD4+ T cells from blood, taken after SARS-CoV-2 vaccination.

The CDR3 DNA is TGTGCCAGCGGGACTAGCGGGGGCTTGCGGGAGACCCAGTACTTC. It yields the protein CASGTSGGLRETQYF. This chain links TRBV7-6 with TRBJ2-5, with 14 bases fitting TRBD2. The CDR3 contains 15 residues. With 8 bases clipped from V and 5 bases from J, the junction kept 7 bases outside the gene matches. Germline V CDR1 and CDR2: SGHVS, FNYEAQ.